This record covers a single T cell receptor (beta chain). Method: immunoSEQ multiplex PCR; TCRdb's copy keeps in-frame clones and lacks some. The sample consists of 75,000 to 95,000 clones, around 83% of them appearing once. The sample is drawn from a study of lymphopenia after photon versus proton radiotherapy. V lost 10 bases and J lost 0, with 19 bases in between. The CDR3 extends over 16 amino acids. Germline V gene data show CDR1 as SNHLY and CDR2 as FYNNEI. The clonotype originates from a man aged 60-69 years with pancreatic cancer. This chain uses TRBV2 with TRBJ1-5; D call uncertain. The sequenced sample was peripheral blood, obtained from a patient treated with proton-based radiotherapy. CDR3 region: CAKARVGGSSNQPQHF. The CDR3 nucleotides are TGTGCCAAAGCGAGAGTCGGAGGGAGTAGCAATCAGCCCCAGCATTTT.